The present T cell receptor beta chain was sequenced within a study of metastatic and nonmetastatic thyroid tumors. Study-wide context: For malignant and benign thyroid patients, tumor or nodule tissue and blood were the sources whose repertoires were compared.

Study processing details: A classifier of distant metastasis in papillary thyroid cancer was built from CDR3 differences (across clinicopathological groups). TCRdb used MiXCR to call clones anew from the PCR reads. These V and J calls rely on TCRdb rather than the paper's analysis. The table shows about 20,000 clones, with roughly 36% occurring only once. Before thyroid surgery, none of the patients had received any treatment. CDR1 is MDHEN and CDR2 is SYDVKM in the germline V gene. Trimming took off 7 bases at V and 0 bases at J, with 9 bases between the two ends. There are 13 residues in the CDR3. Remarks on this clone: Its specificity is not known.

Study-wide points: When malignant thyroid tumors were compared with benign nodules, TCR beta diversity was reportedly significantly higher in the malignant tumors. This held in both blood and tumor samples.

V is TRBV28 and J is TRBJ1-2; D ambiguous. This TCR came from a female donor with papillary thyroid cancer or a benign thyroid nodule (not recorded which). Some clones in this sample may be carry-over from other donors' samples. The specimen was tumor tissue. CDR3 nucleotide sequence: TGTGCCAGCACCCCTTTTCCTAACTATGGCTACACCTTC. Protein: CASTPFPNYGYTF.